This entry describes one TCR beta chain. Antigen specificity is unknown. This entry comes from a study of cytomegalovirus exposure and HLA in healthy donors. Donors in the study were healthy people who gave bone marrow. The PCR employed 60 Vbeta primers together with 13 Jbeta primers. The table came from immunoSEQ multiplex PCR; TCRdb's copy has only in-frame clones and leaves some out. This sample has approximately 64,000 clones; 60% to 85% occur once, and the top ten carry about 5%. Notes on the study in general: Cytomegalovirus-associated status was assigned to some 180 TCR beta chains. It was shown in a later analysis that HLA-associated TCR beta chains were more clonally expanded than other, equally common chains.

The CDR3 spans 14 residues. The V gene lost 6 bases and the J gene lost 3 bases, with 11 bases spanning the gap. In germline, CDR1 is MDHEN, CDR2 SYDVKM. This receptor was obtained from a male donor in good health and CMV-seropositive. The chain employs TRBV28 and TRBJ1-4; possible D gene TRBD1, 5 bases. What was sequenced was PBMCs. CDR3 residues: CASSRRDPNEKLFF. In DNA, the CDR3 is TGTGCCAGCAGCAGGAGGGACCCTAATGAAAAACTGTTTTTT.